Below are 22 T cell receptor beta chains sequenced from a single sample in a study of blood T cells in healthy people across ages. Combining a sample-barcoded 5' primer with a J-beta primer mix, a second PCR ran for roughly 6 to 12 cycles. TCRdb processed the 5' RACE reads anew with MiXCR; each CDR3 protein has one entry. This table holds approximately 850,000 distinct CDR3 sequences, under 45% found once. The sequencing sample was made of blood. These TCRs come from a man aged 55 to 70 in good health.

The chain combines TRBV9 with TRBJ2-1; D remains unclear. V was cut by 3 bases and J by 10 bases, with 8 bases left in between. Germline CDR1 reads SGDLS; CDR2 reads YYNGEE. The CDR3 is made up of 11 amino acids. CDR3 protein: CASSAKSEQFF. The CDR3 bases are TGTGCCAGCAGCGCCAAAAGCGAGCAGTTCTTC.

The genes are TRBV16 and TRBJ1-6, with TRBD1 identical over 7 bases. V shed 3 bases and J 6 bases; nucleotides not matched to a gene: 2. This CDR3 has 14 residues. Germline V gene lookup returns CDR1 KGHSY and CDR2 FQNENV. The CDR3 protein is CASSQAGGNSPLHF. CDR3 DNA sequence: TGTGCCAGCAGCCAGGCAGGGGGTAATTCACCCCTCCACTTT.

This clonotype came up many times. The CDR3 nucleotides read TGTGCCAGTCGAACAGGTTACAATGAGCAGTTCTTC. Translating gives CASRTGYNEQFF. The chain uses TRBV27 and TRBJ2-1; perhaps TRBD1 as D (5 bases). This CDR3 is 12 amino acids long. Germline V CDR1 and CDR2: MNHEY, SMNVEV (reference sequence). V was trimmed by 9 bases and J by 4 bases, leaving 10 bases between them.

Only a few counts were recorded for this clonotype. The genes are TRBV18 and TRBJ2-7, with 8 bases identical to TRBD1. Germline V gene data show CDR1 as KGHSH and CDR2 as LQKENI. CDR3 length: 14 residues. V gave up 4 bases and J gave up 7 bases; unmatched junction bases: 9. CDR3 in amino acids: CASSLGQGGEEQYF. CDR3 nucleotide sequence: TGTGCCAGCTCACTAGGACAGGGCGGAGAAGAGCAGTACTTC.

The chain has TRBV6-5 and TRBJ1-4; TRBD1 matches at 10 bases. CDR1 and CDR2 (germline): MNHEY, SVGAGI. The V gene end was trimmed by 5 bases and the J gene end by 7 bases; junction bases not matched to a gene: 10. The CDR3 extends over 16 amino acids. The CDR3: CASSPGTGARTEKLFF. The CDR3 coding sequence is TGTGCCAGCAGTCCCGGGACAGGGGCTAGGACTGAAAAACTGTTTTTT.

This clonotype was seen only a few times. V gene TRBV18 combines with J gene TRBJ2-4; 7 bases fit TRBD1. Per the germline V gene, CDR1 is KGHSH and CDR2 is LQKENI. This CDR3 contains 16 residues. With V trimmed by 2 bases and J by 0 bases, 4 bases remained unmatched. This CDR3 reads CASSPGTELAKNIQYF. CDR3 nucleotide sequence: TGTGCCAGCTCACCAGGGACAGAACTAGCCAAAAACATTCAGTACTTC.

The chain carries TRBV7-3 and TRBJ2-6, with D unclear. The length of the CDR3 is 15 residues. Trimming removed 5 bases from V and 0 bases from J, with 8 bases in between. CDR1 and CDR2 from the germline V gene are SGHTA and FQGTGA. CDR3 in amino acids: CASSPLGSGANVLTF. The CDR3 coding sequence is TGTGCCAGCAGCCCCCTTGGCTCTGGGGCCAACGTCCTGACTTTC.

V gene TRBV10-1 combines with J gene TRBJ2-7; perhaps TRBD1 as D (6 bases). The length of the CDR3 is 13 residues. Germline CDR1 and CDR2: WNHNN and SYGVQD (reference sequence). V lost 2 bases to trimming and J lost 5 bases, with 10 bases between them. DNA of the CDR3: TGCGCCAGCAGTGAGACACAGGGACACGAGCAGTACTTC. Residues: CASSETQGHEQYF.

CDR3: CASSSIPSLVRNEQFF. The DNA for the CDR3 is TGTGCCAGCAGTTCTATCCCTAGTTTGGTGCGCAATGAGCAGTTCTTC. The J gene is TRBJ2-1, the V gene TRBV12-3 or TRBV12-4; D remains ambiguous. Trimming cost V 4 bases and J 6 bases, with 19 bases left between them. The length of the CDR3 is 16 residues.

V usage is TRBV6-5 and J usage is TRBJ2-7; 9 bases fit TRBD1. The V gene's germline CDR1 is MNHEY and CDR2 SVGAGI. The ends lost 6 bases at V and 5 bases at J; junction bases unmatched: 8. The CDR3 runs to 14 residues. This CDR3 reads CASSAGTGYNEQYF. The DNA of the CDR3 is TGTGCCAGCAGCGCCGGGACAGGGTATAACGAGCAGTACTTC.

This clonotype has more than one count but fewer than ten. This rearrangement joins TRBV4-3 to TRBJ2-3; perhaps TRBD1 as D (7 bases). In germline, CDR1 is LGHNA, CDR2 YSLEER. V gave up 0 bases and J gave up 4 bases, with 14 bases separating them. This CDR3 contains 16 residues. The CDR3 is CASSQERQGGADTQYF. The CDR3 nucleotides are TGCGCCAGCAGCCAAGAAAGACAGGGAGGTGCAGATACGCAGTATTTT.

This clonotype came up a few times. V and J are TRBV29-1 and TRBJ1-1, with unresolved D. This CDR3 region has 11 residues. The V and J ends lost 7 bases and 1 base respectively, with 7 bases between them. Germline CDR1 reads SQVTM; CDR2 reads ANQGSEA. CDR3 protein: CSAYRNTEAFF. CDR3 sequence (DNA): TGCAGCGCGTACAGGAACACTGAAGCTTTCTTT.

V gene TRBV20-1 combines with J gene TRBJ2-5, with D tentatively TRBD1 (5 bases). The CDR3 runs to 14 residues. V lost 1 base, J lost 1 base, and 10 bases lay in between. CDR1 is DFQATT, CDR2 SNEGSKA, per germline (reference sequence). CDR3 loop: CSARGRQFQETQYF. The CDR3 DNA reads TGCAGTGCTAGAGGTAGACAGTTCCAAGAGACCCAGTACTTC.

This clonotype has only one observation. The chain links TRBV12-3 or TRBV12-4 to TRBJ2-5; D uncertain. The CDR3 totals 15 residues. V gave up 7 bases and J gave up 0 bases, with 15 bases separating them. CDR3 in DNA: TGTGCCAGCAACCGAAGGAACACCTACCAAGAGACCCAGTACTTC. It yields the protein CASNRRNTYQETQYF.

Points on this clonotype: One base away lies a much larger clone, so this may be a sequencing read error. The chain couples TRBV3-1 to TRBJ2-1; 7 bases are shared with TRBD2. Germline CDR1 LGHDT, CDR2 YNNKEL (reference sequence). This CDR3 spans 16 amino acids. The CDR3 DNA sequence: TGTGCCTGCAGCCAAAGGGGACTAAACAAATACAATGAGCAGTTCTTC. Translated, it gives CACSQRGLNKYNEQFF.

The chain uses TRBV7-2 and TRBJ2-5; 12 bases are a match to TRBD2. CDR1 is SGHTA and CDR2 is FQGNSA in the germline V gene. CDR3 length: 18 amino acids. V dropped 4 bases and J dropped 2; count of bases not matched to a gene: 11. CDR3 in DNA: TGTGCCAGCAGCTCACGCCCGGGACTAGCGGGTCCACAAGAGACCCAGTACTTC. This gives the protein CASSSRPGLAGPQETQYF. Using reference TRBV7-2 and TRBJ2-5 for the parts outside the CDR3, the full variable domain is GAGVSQSPSNKVTEKGKDVELRCDPISGHTALYWYRQSLGQGLEFLIYFQGNSAPDKSGLPSDRFSAERTGGSVSTLTIQRTQQEDSAVYLCASSSRPGLAGPQETQYFGPGTRLLVL.

The chain uses TRBV20-1 and TRBJ1-5; D is uncertain. The CDR3 runs 14 residues. V gave up 3 bases and J gave up 10 bases, with 19 bases separating them. The germline gives CDR1 DFQATT, CDR2 SNEGSKA (reference sequence). The CDR3 sequence is CSASGWSPGIPQHF. The DNA of the CDR3 is TGCAGTGCTAGCGGCTGGAGCCCAGGAATACCCCAGCATTTT.

The CDR3 DNA reads TGTGCCAGCAGGCAAGCCGGGGCCAACGTCCTGACTTTC. Its translation: CASRQAGANVLTF. V gene TRBV12-3 or TRBV12-4 combines with J gene TRBJ2-6; no clear D. Trimming removed 6 bases at V and 4 bases at J, with 7 bases between. This CDR3 has 13 amino acids.

Remarks on this clonotype: The junction and the germline gene differ at one end; a read error may be behind it. The chain combines TRBV6-2 or TRBV6-3 with TRBJ2-1; tentatively, D is TRBD2 (5 bases). The CDR3 extends over 16 amino acids. Germline-derived CDR1 and CDR2 are MNHEY and SVGEGT. Written as DNA, the CDR3 is TGTGTCAGCGGCGCCCAAAGTCGTAGAGGCCCTAATGAGCAGTTCTTC. Translating gives CVSGAQSRRGPNEQFF.

A note on this clonotype: At one boundary the junction diverges from the germline segment, which might be a read error. DNA of the CDR3: TGTGCCAGCACCTACTCTGGAGCCAACGTCCTGACTTTC. Translated, it gives CASTYSGANVLTF. The J gene is TRBJ2-6, the V gene TRBV7-9; D remains unclear. Germline values: CDR1 SEHNR, CDR2 FQNEAQ (reference sequence). The CDR3 loop spans 13 amino acids.

With respect to this clonotype: Sequence at one end of the junction differs from germline and may be a read error. J is TRBJ2-1 and V is TRBV20-1; 13 bases map to TRBD2. The CDR3 is 15 residues long. CDR1 is DFQATT, CDR2 SNEGSKA, per germline (reference sequence). CDR3 nucleotide sequence: TGCAGTGCTCCCTCTGGGACTAGCGGGGACAATGTGCAGTTCTTC. Translated, it gives CSAPSGTSGDNVQFF.

In regard to this clonotype: This could be a read error, since a much larger clone is one nucleotide away. The chain employs TRBV27 and TRBJ2-7; 8 bases match TRBD2. CDR3 length: 14 amino acids. The V segment lost 5 bases and the J segment 0 bases; nucleotides outside the gene matches: 3. CDR1 is MNHEY, CDR2 SMNVEV, per germline (reference sequence). The CDR3 protein is CASSKLADSYEQYF. The CDR3 nucleotides are TGTGCCAGCAGTAAACTAGCGGACTCCTACGAGCAGTACTTC.